Here is one TCR beta chain with its context. This receptor's antigen is unknown. Base qualities are not at hand, and no much larger clone is one base apart. The data derive from a study of shared clonotypes between healthy human individuals (dated by TCRdb to 2019 to 2021). As for the study more broadly: Two women and a few men aged 18 to 49 years were included in the cohort. For each donor, CD4 naive and CD4 memory were each run on three plates, CD8 naive on two plates, and CD8 memory on one plate. To estimate repertoire size and how much clonotype sharing occurs between individuals, the study deeply sequenced the blood TCR repertoires of five healthy adults. Libraries were prepared and TCR repertoires were sequenced by different laboratories using diverse techniques, in order to increase sequencing depth and limit assay-specific biases. Each donor's leukapheresis produced roughly between roughly 0.9 and 8.9 billion PBMCs. Findings and caveats that apply to the study as a whole: Rarefaction of sorted-subset datasets indicated incomplete sequencing despite the large sequencing depth. Clonotypes shared by all four sorted-subset donors showed higher generation probabilities than non-shared clonotypes. Naive subsets generally had larger estimated clonotype richness than memory subsets. Pairwise subsampling led to the expectation that sequencing depth would affect the degree of clonotype sharing among donors. Across four donors, approximately 5% of naive CD4, 3% to 3.5% of naive CD8, roughly 2.2% of memory CD4, and 0.4% to 0.45% of memory CD8 clonotypes were shared. The small number of donors limited the genetic and exposure-history diversity represented. Sampling was restricted to blood, and TCR repertoires in tissue are likely to differ from TCR repertoires in blood.

CD8 naive samples consisted of CD45RO-negative cells that were positively selected for CCR7, yielding a CD45RA+CCR7+ population without TemRA cells. The donors were healthy, HIV-negative adults who had no recently reported acute infections or vaccinations. Every donor was a Caucasian adult residing in Nashville, Tennessee, USA. Blood was obtained by leukapheresis, after which PBMCs were separated by Ficoll-Histopaque density gradient centrifugation and cryopreserved in liquid nitrogen vapor phase. Analytical flow cytometry was used to check the purity and quantity of every magnetically sorted T cell population. Each sorted fraction had its genomic DNA isolated and then quantified by UV absorbance on a Nanodrop 2000c. Here V drops 1 base and J drops 0 bases, and the junction holds 7 bases not matched to any gene. The CDR3 starts with the cysteine, ends with the phenylalanine, and has 17 residues. Left in the record is the CDR3 DNA by itself, 51 bases read in frame from the first base. In the germline V gene, CDR1 corresponds to MDHEN and CDR2 to SYDVKM.

Using the deep immunoSEQ assay, TCR CDR3 regions were amplified from genomic DNA by multiplex PCR. Genomic DNA extracted from each cell subset was distributed evenly over all wells of several immunoSEQ 96-well plates, and each plate served as one replicate. For sorted subsets, about 200 ng genomic DNA, equal to 30,000 or so T cell genomes, was loaded into each replicate PCR. Purified libraries were quantified with a Qubit 3.0 fluorometer, sized on a Bioanalyzer 2100, and re-quantified with the KAPA Library Quantification kit. Each immunoSEQ 96-well plate was sequenced on its own single-read 150-cycle Illumina NextSeq 550 flow cell. The paper's processing steps were these. Because the immunoSEQ output included only junctional sequences and no quality scores, the filtering could not be the same as the filtering used for full-length reads. To assign V/J genes and CDR3, sequences were annotated against IMGT germline references using PyIR, a Python wrapper for IgBLAST v1.9. Reads were removed for weak V/J assignments (E-value above 1e-6), missing CDR3, stop codons, out-of-frame junctions, or ambiguous translated residues. V3J clonotypes were defined as sequences sharing the same inferred V gene, J gene, and CDR3 amino acid sequence. Percentage overlap between repertoires was computed as shared unique clonotypes divided by the size of the smaller repertoire. RTK rarefaction, the Chao1 estimator, and Recon v2.1 estimates of unobserved clonotypes were used to assess repertoire richness. OLGA was used to compute generation probabilities for all TCRbeta clonotypes that the gDNA method yielded from a few donors. Not all clones reach the TCRdb copy of this immuneACCESS table, which keeps in-frame sequences only. Checked studies attribute under half of the gap to unresolved V genes and leave the rest unexplained. V, J and clone size derive from that table, while D and trimming were established from the DNA sequence. The sample includes 600,000 or so clones, with about 98% observed a single time. Around 0.3% of the sample is taken by the ten largest.

The receptor's source is a man in his thirties or forties in good health. Sequencing was done on a sample of naive CD8+ T cells sorted from blood. The cell subset or site label for this specimen denotes: CD45RA+CCR7+. The sequence links TRBV28 to TRBJ2-7, with TRBD2 identical over 9 junction bases. The DNA sequence follows: TGTGCCAGCAGTTTATTCGGTCTAGCGGGACACTCCTACGAGCAGTACTTC. This is translated as CASSLFGLAGHSYEQYF.